One T cell receptor (beta chain) is described in this entry. What it binds is not known. Researchers made TCR beta libraries by using iRepertoire HTBI primers and running Arm-PCR on CDR3 regions. TCRdb reanalysed the multiplex PCR reads using MiXCR and keeps one entry per CDR3 protein. The sample comprises 700,000 or so distinct CDR3 sequences, about 32% of which are singletons, and 42% rests with the top ten. Documented time point: persistent/refractory GD, antithyroid drugs over 5 years with positive TRAb. PBMC RNA served as the TCR library source. V dropped 0 bases and J dropped 5 bases, with 16 bases sitting between them. The germline V gene encodes CDR1 MGHRA and CDR2 YSYEKL. The CDR3 loop spans 16 amino acids. The sample is drawn from a study of regulatory T cells in long-lasting Graves disease. The study, taken as a whole, reports: The study found lower TCR diversity in persistent Graves' patients than in newly diagnosed ones. Study of thyroid tissue was not done, with only peripheral blood studied. Patients with persistent disease shared 2,741 public clonotypes, outpacing the roughly 970 shared by new patients.

The V call is TRBV4-1, the J call TRBJ2-5, with D maybe TRBD2 (6 bases). Sequencing was performed on peripheral blood mononuclear cells (PBMCs), taken when the disease was refractory, from a patient treated with antithyroid drugs. The sequence was obtained from a female donor with Graves disease. The CDR3 sequence: CASSQDGQGGGETQYF. CDR3 sequence (DNA): TGCGCCAGCAGCCAAGATGGCCAGGGAGGCGGTGAGACCCAGTACTTC.